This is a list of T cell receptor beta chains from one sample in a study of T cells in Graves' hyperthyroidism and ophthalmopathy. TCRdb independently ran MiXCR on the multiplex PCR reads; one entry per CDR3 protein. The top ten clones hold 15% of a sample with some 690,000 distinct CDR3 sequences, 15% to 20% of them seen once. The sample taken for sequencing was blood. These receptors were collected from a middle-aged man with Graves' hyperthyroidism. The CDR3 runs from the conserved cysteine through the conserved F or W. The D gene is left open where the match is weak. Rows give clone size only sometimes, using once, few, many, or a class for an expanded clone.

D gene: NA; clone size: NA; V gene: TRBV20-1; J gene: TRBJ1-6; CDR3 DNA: TGCAGTGCTATTGGTCAGGGTTGGAGCTCCTATAATTCACCCCTCCACTTT; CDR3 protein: CSAIGQGWSSYNSPLHF
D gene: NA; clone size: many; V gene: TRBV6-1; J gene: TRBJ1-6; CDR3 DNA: TGTGCCAGCAGGGGTAACTCACCCCTCCACTTT; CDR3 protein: CASRGNSPLHF
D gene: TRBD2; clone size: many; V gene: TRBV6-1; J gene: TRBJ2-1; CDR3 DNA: TGTGCCAGCAGTGAGACTAGCGGGAGTCACAATGAGCAGTTCTTC; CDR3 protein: CASSETSGSHNEQFF
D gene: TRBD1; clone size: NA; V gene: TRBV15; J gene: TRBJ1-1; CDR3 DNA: TGTGCCACCAGCAGGCGGACAGGGGCGAACACTGAAGCTTTCTTT; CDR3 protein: CATSRRTGANTEAFF
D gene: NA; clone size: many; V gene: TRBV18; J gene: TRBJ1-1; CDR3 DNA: TGTGCCAGCTCACCAAGGGCGGGGGAAGCTTTCTTT; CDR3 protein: CASSPRAGEAFF
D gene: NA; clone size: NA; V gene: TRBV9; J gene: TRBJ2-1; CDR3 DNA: TGTGCCAGCAGCGTAGGGTTAGGGATTGGCTACAATGAGCAGTTCTTC; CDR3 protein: CASSVGLGIGYNEQFF
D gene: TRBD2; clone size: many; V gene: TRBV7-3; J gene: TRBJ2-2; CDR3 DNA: TGTGCCAGCAGCTTGTCGGGACTAGCGGGCACCGGGGAGCTGTTTTTT; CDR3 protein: CASSLSGLAGTGELFF
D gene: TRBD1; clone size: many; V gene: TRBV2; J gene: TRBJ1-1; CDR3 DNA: TGTGCCAGCAGTAGGCAGACAGGGCCTTACACTGAAGCTTTCTTT; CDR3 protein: CASSRQTGPYTEAFF
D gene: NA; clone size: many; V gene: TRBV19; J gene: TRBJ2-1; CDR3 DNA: TGTGCCAGTAGTATAGGGGGCTTTGTGGGGAATGAGCAGTTCTTC; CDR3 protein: CASSIGGFVGNEQFF
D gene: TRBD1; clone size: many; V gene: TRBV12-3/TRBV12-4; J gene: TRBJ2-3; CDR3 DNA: TGTGCCAGCAGCGCCGACAGGGGGCTCACAGATACGCAGTATTTT; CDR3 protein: CASSADRGLTDTQYF
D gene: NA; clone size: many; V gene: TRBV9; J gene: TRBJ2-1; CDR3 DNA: TGTGCCAGCAGCGTAGCTACAGATCAATACTCCTACAATGAGCAGTTCTTC; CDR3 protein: CASSVATDQYSYNEQFF
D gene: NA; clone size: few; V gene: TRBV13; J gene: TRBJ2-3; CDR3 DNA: TGTGCCAGCAGCCTCTTTCTCGGACAAATCACAGATACGCAGTATTTT; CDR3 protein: CASSLFLGQITDTQYF
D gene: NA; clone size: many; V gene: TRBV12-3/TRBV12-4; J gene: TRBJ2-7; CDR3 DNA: TGTGCCAGCAGTTCTACCTCAACCGAGCAGTACTTC; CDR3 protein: CASSSTSTEQYF
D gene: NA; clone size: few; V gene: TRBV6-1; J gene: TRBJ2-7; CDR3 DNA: TGTGCCACCGAGCCCAATGACGAGCAGTACTTC; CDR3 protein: CATEPNDEQYF
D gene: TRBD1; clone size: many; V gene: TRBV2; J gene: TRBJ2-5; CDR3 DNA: TGTGCCAGCACGACAGGGGCTCGCAGCAGTGGGGAGACCCAGTACTTC; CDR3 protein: CASTTGARSSGETQYF
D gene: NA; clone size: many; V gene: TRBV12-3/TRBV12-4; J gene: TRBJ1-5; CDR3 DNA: TGTGCCAGCAGTTTGGAAGGCCGTTATAGCAATCAGCCCCAGCATTTT; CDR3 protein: CASSLEGRYSNQPQHF
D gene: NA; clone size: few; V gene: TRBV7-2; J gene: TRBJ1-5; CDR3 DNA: TGTGCCAGCAGCTTCAGGGAGGGCAATCAGCCCCAGCATTTT; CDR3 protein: CASSFREGNQPQHF
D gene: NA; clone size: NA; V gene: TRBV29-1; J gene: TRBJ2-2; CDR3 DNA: TGCAGCGTGGAAACGAACACCGGGGAGCTGTTTTTT; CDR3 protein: CSVETNTGELFF
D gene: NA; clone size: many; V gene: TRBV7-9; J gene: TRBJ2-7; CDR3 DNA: TGTGCCAGCAGCTTAGACTTCCGGTCCTACGAGCAGTACTTC; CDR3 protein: CASSLDFRSYEQYF
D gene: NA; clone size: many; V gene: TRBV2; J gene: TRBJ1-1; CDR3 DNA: TGTGCCAGCAGTGGGGGGTCCGGCAATAAGAACACTGAAGCTTTCTTT; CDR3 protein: CASSGGSGNKNTEAFF
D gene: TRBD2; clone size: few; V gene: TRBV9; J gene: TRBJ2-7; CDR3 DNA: TGTGCCAGCAGCCCGCGACTAGCGGGAGAAAGAGAGCAGTACTTC; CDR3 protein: CASSPRLAGEREQYF
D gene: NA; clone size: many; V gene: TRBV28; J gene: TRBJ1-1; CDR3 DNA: TGTGCCAGCAGTTTGTCGCGAGACCGACGGGCTTTCTTT; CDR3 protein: CASSLSRDRRAFF
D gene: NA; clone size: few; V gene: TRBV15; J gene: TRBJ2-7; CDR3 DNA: TGTGCCACCAGCAGAGATCAGTTGGAGCAGTACTTC; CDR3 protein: CATSRDQLEQYF
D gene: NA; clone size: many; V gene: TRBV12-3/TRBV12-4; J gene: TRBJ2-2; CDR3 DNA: TGTGCCAGCAGTTGGGGGGCAGGGGCCGGGGAGCTGTTTTTT; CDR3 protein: CASSWGAGAGELFF
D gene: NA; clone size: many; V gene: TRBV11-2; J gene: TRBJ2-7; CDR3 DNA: TGTGCCAGCAGCCCCACCGGGACCCCAGTTTCCTACGAGCAGTACTTC; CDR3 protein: CASSPTGTPVSYEQYF
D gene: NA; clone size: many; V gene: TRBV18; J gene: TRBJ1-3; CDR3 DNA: TGTGCCAGCTCACCACGGGACGTCGGAAACACCATATATTTT; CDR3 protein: CASSPRDVGNTIYF
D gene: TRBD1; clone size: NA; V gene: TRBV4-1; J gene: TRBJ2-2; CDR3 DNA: TGCGCCAGCAGCCTTCCCCTAAGGGGGACAGGGGGAAAATGGGCCGGGGAGCTGTTTTTT; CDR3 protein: CASSLPLRGTGGKWAGELFF
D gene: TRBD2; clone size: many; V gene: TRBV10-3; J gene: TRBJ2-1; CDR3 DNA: TGTGCCATCAGTGAGTCGAGTACAACTAGCGACCACAATGAGCAGTTCTTC; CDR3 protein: CAISESSTTSDHNEQFF
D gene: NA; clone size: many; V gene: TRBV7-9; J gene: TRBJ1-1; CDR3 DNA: TGTGCCAGCAGCTTAGGATGGGGACGGCTAAACACTGAAGCTTTCTTT; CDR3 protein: CASSLGWGRLNTEAFF
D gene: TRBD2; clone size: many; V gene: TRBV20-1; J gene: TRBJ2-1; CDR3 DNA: TGCAGTGCTAGAACTAGCGGGAGGGCCTCCGATGAGCAGTTCTTC; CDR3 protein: CSARTSGRASDEQFF
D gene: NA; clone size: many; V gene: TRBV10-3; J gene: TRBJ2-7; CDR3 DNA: TGTGCCATCAGTGAGAGGGACGGGGGTGGCGAGCAGTACTTC; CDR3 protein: CAISERDGGGEQYF
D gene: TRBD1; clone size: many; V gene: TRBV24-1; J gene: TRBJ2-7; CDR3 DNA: TGTGCCACCAGCACGGGACAGGGGGGCACTTACGAGCAGTACTTC; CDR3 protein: CATSTGQGGTYEQYF
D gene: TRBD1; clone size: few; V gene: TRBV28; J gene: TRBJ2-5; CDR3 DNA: TGTGCCAGCAGTTGGTTAGCGTCAGGGGGCGAGGAGACCCAGTACTTC; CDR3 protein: CASSWLASGGEETQYF
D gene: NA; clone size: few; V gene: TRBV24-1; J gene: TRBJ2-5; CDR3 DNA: TGTGCCACCAGTGAGGCCGCAGGGGCCGTCGAGACCCAGTACTTC; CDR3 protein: CATSEAAGAVETQYF
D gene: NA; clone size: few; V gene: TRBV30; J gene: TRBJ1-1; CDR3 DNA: TGTGCCTGGAGTAAGAAGGGACCTCTGGGTGAAGCTTTCTTT; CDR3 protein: CAWSKKGPLGEAFF
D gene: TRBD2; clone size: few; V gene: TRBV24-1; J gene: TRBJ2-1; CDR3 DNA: TGTGCCACCAGTGATTTAGGAGCGGGAGACTACAATGAGCAGTTCTTC; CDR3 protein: CATSDLGAGDYNEQFF